This entry lists 25 T cell receptor beta chains sequenced from one sample in a study of T-cell memory formation after mild COVID-19. A single record per CDR3 protein comes from TCRdb applying MiXCR to the 5' RACE reads. The sample records around 500,000 distinct CDR3 sequences, 15% to 20% being singletons. The sequenced sample consisted of PBMCs or a T cell subset sorted from them (not recorded which). Receptors were obtained from an adult woman who had mild COVID-19 (a few samples of this study predate the infection). Cell type and time point are not known.

This clonotype was seen more than once but under ten times. The chain recombines TRBV20-1 with TRBJ2-2; 10 bases line up with TRBD2. The ends lost 8 bases at V and 6 bases at J; junction bases unmatched: 12. Germline CDR1 and CDR2: DFQATT and SNEGSKA (reference sequence). The CDR3 consists of 15 residues. The CDR3 here is CSTRTSGGGAGELFF. The CDR3 nucleotides are TGCAGTACTCGGACTAGCGGAGGGGGGGCCGGGGAGCTGTTTTTT.

The V gene is TRBV27, the J gene TRBJ2-2; D may be TRBD2 (6 bases). Trimming stripped 5 bases from V and 6 bases from J, with 16 bases between. This CDR3 region has 15 residues. Germline loops: CDR1 MNHEY, CDR2 SMNVEV (reference sequence). As DNA, the CDR3 is TGTGCCAGCAGTCCCTTGGGACTTAGGGCCGGGGAGCTGTTTTTT. This encodes CASSPLGLRAGELFF.

The V gene is TRBV5-1, the J gene TRBJ1-4; perhaps TRBD1 as D (5 bases). Germline CDR1 is SGHRS and CDR2 is YFSETQ. The CDR3 has 16 amino acids. Trimming cost V 4 bases and J 1 base, with 14 bases left between them. CDR3 DNA: TGCGCCAGCAGCCTGGGACCAGGCGGAACTAATGAAAAACTGTTTTTT. Protein sequence: CASSLGPGGTNEKLFF. Drawing the rest from reference TRBV5-1 and TRBJ1-4, the complete variable domain is KAGVTQTPRYLIKTRGQQVTLSCSPISGHRSVSWYQQTPGQGLQFLFEYFSETQRNKGNFPGRFSGRQFSNSRSEMNVSTLELGDSALYLCASSLGPGGTNEKLFFGSGTQLSVL.

The chain combines TRBV5-1 with TRBJ2-7; no clear D. The V and J ends lost 0 bases and 3 bases respectively, with 13 bases between them. Germline V gives CDR1 SGHRS, CDR2 YFSETQ. The CDR3 sequence is 15 residues long. The CDR3 sequence is CASSLEGLKGYEQYF. The CDR3 DNA reads TGCGCCAGCAGCTTGGAGGGCCTCAAGGGCTACGAGCAGTACTTC.

This clonotype has just a few counts. The chain is built from TRBV7-9 and TRBJ1-5; no reliable D call. The germline V gene has CDR1 SEHNR and CDR2 FQNEAQ (reference sequence). The CDR3 spans 14 residues. Trimming cost V 5 bases and J 5 bases, with 13 bases left between them. CDR3 amino acids: CASSVDGRYQPQHF. The CDR3 coding sequence is TGTGCCAGCAGCGTCGACGGCCGTTATCAGCCCCAGCATTTT. Complete variable domain (other parts from reference TRBV7-9 and TRBJ1-5): DTGVSQNPRHKITKRGQNVTFRCDPISEHNRLYWYRQTLGQGPEFLTYFQNEAQLEKSRLLSDRFSAERPKGSFSTLEIQRTEQGDSAMYLCASSVDGRYQPQHFGDGTRLSIL.

This rearrangement joins TRBV7-6 to TRBJ1-1, with D perhaps matching TRBD1 (5 bases). The CDR3 extends over 15 amino acids. From germline, CDR1 is SGHVS and CDR2 FNYEAQ. Trimming removed 5 bases at V and 1 base at J, with 14 bases between. DNA of the CDR3: TGTGCCAGCAGCCAAAGGGCCCAGGGGAACACTGAAGCTTTCTTT. It yields the protein CASSQRAQGNTEAFF.

This clonotype has a count of ten or more. The rearrangement links TRBV5-1 to TRBJ2-7; 11 nucleotides align to TRBD2. This CDR3 has 15 residues. The V gene's germline CDR1 is SGHRS and CDR2 YFSETQ. V gave up 3 bases and J gave up 2 bases; unmatched junction bases: 4. DNA for the CDR3: TGCGCCAGCAGCTCGGGACTAGCGGCCACCTACGAGCAGTACTTC. Protein sequence: CASSSGLAATYEQYF.

The chain uses TRBV7-3 and TRBJ1-2, with TRBD1 as a possible D gene (5 bases). The V gene lost 1 base and the J gene lost 8 bases, with 11 bases spanning the gap. Germline values: CDR1 SGHTA, CDR2 FQGTGA. The CDR3 runs to 13 residues. The CDR3: CASSLSRPGGYTF. As DNA, the CDR3 is TGTGCCAGCAGCTTAAGCCGGCCAGGGGGCTACACCTTC.

Only a few counts were recorded for this clonotype. The rearrangement joins TRBV5-1 to TRBJ1-2, with D possibly matching TRBD1 (5 bases). Trimming cost V 4 bases and J 0 bases, with 10 bases left between them. Germline CDR1 and CDR2: SGHRS and YFSETQ. The CDR3 runs 14 residues. CDR3 region: CASSPEGANYGYTF. CDR3 sequence (DNA): TGCGCCAGCAGCCCCGAAGGGGCTAACTATGGCTACACCTTC.

This chain joins TRBV7-6 and TRBJ2-2, with D perhaps TRBD2 (7 bases). Trimming stripped 1 base from V and 7 bases from J, with 22 bases between. CDR3 length: 18 residues. Looked up from germline, CDR1 is SGHVS and CDR2 is FNYEAQ. The CDR3 coding sequence is TGTGCCAGCAGCTTAGAGGGCGGGGGCCCGGGGAGGAACGGGGAGCTGTTTTTT. The encoded protein is CASSLEGGGPGRNGELFF.

This clonotype was observed a handful of times. This chain connects TRBV5-6 to TRBJ1-1; D gene ambiguous. CDR3 size: 12 residues. Trimming pared 3 bases from V and 11 bases from J, leaving 14 bases between. Germline CDR1 and CDR2: SGHDT and YYEEEE. CDR3 sequence: CASSSGHLEAFF. For the CDR3, the DNA is TGTGCCAGCAGCTCGGGCCATTTGGAGGCTTTCTTT.

This clonotype has only a few counts. The chain employs TRBV7-3 and TRBJ2-3; D gene unclear. Germline lookup yields CDR1 SGHTA and CDR2 FQGTGA. The V end was cut by 1 base, the J end by 10 bases, with 12 bases between. This CDR3 spans 13 amino acids. The CDR3 here is CASSLSSQAAQYF. DNA for the CDR3: TGTGCCAGCAGCTTAAGTTCCCAGGCGGCGCAGTATTTT.

CDR3 sequence (DNA): TGTGCCACCAGTGATTTGGGGGGGTCCTACAATGAGCAGTTCTTC. It yields the protein CATSDLGGSYNEQFF. The chain is built from TRBV24-1 and TRBJ2-1; TRBD2 might be the D (6 bases). CDR1 and CDR2 from the germline V gene are KGHDR and SFDVKD. Trimming removed 0 bases at V and 1 base at J, with 6 bases between. The CDR3 runs 15 residues.

In this sample, this clonotype turned up many times. The chain carries TRBV5-1 and TRBJ2-7, with 8 bases aligning to TRBD2. The CDR3 length is 14 residues. Per the germline V gene, CDR1 is SGHRS and CDR2 is YFSETQ. Trimming cost V 5 bases and J 2 bases; bases outside gene matches: 6. The CDR3 DNA reads TGCGCCAGCAGGCCTATAGCGGGGACCTACGAGCAGTACTTC. This gives the protein CASRPIAGTYEQYF.

This clonotype was counted only a few times. CDR3 region: CASSKRTGGDYGYTF. Here the CDR3 DNA reads TGTGCCAGCAGCAAACGAACAGGGGGGGACTATGGCTACACCTTC. This chain uses TRBV9 with TRBJ1-2, with TRBD1 identical over 8 bases. J was trimmed by 3 bases and V by 4 bases; bases with no gene match: 8. The CDR3 runs 15 residues. Germline V gene data show CDR1 as SGDLS and CDR2 as YYNGEE.

This clonotype was counted between two and nine times. The V and J genes are TRBV20-1 and TRBJ2-5, with 8 bases fitting TRBD1. This CDR3 has 13 amino acids. CDR1 is DFQATT, CDR2 SNEGSKA, per germline (reference sequence). V shed 3 bases and J 4 bases; nucleotides not matched to a gene: 4. This CDR3 reads CSARKDRAETQYF. The CDR3 region has the DNA TGCAGTGCTAGGAAGGACAGGGCAGAGACCCAGTACTTC.

The V call is TRBV11-1, the J call TRBJ2-1; possibly TRBD1 or TRBD2 for D (5 bases each). V was cut by 5 bases and J by 7 bases, with 15 bases left in between. This CDR3 contains 14 residues. CDR1 is SGHAT and CDR2 is FQDESV in the germline V gene (reference sequence). The CDR3 region is CASSPAGKGNEQFF. In nucleotides, the CDR3 is TGTGCCAGCAGCCCCGCCGGGAAGGGGAATGAGCAGTTCTTC.

The table lists this clonotype with a few counts. The chain uses TRBV7-2 and TRBJ2-1, with a possible D match to TRBD2 (6 bases). The V end was cut by 0 bases, the J end by 7 bases, with 16 bases between. The CDR3 totals 16 residues. Germline assignment: CDR1 SGHTA and CDR2 FQGNSA. CDR3 bases: TGTGCCAGCAGCTTAGCTAGTCTAGCGTTAAGGAATGAGCAGTTCTTC. Translation gives CASSLASLALRNEQFF.

This clonotype was seen a handful of times. The chain employs TRBV7-9 and TRBJ1-1; tentative D call: TRBD1 (6 bases). CDR3 length equals 15 residues. Deletions cut 1 base from V and 1 base from J, with 10 bases between. CDR1 and CDR2 (germline): SEHNR, FQNEAQ (reference sequence). CDR3 sequence: CASSLEGTWNTEAFF. CDR3 nucleotides: TGTGCCAGCAGCTTAGAGGGGACATGGAACACTGAAGCTTTCTTT.

This clonotype was found a few times. This chain uses TRBV7-2 with TRBJ2-1, with D uncertain. This CDR3 is built from 15 residues. The germline gives CDR1 SGHTA, CDR2 FQGNSA. V was trimmed by 3 bases and J by 0 bases, leaving 9 bases between them. CDR3 nucleotides: TGTGCCAGCAGCTTCCGGACCCGCTCCTACAATGAGCAGTTCTTC. Protein sequence: CASSFRTRSYNEQFF.

The sample holds a few counts of this clonotype. V and J are TRBV12-3 or TRBV12-4 and TRBJ2-2, with TRBD2 matching over 7 bases. The CDR3 has 14 residues. V dropped 5 bases and J dropped 5; count of bases not matched to a gene: 5. Written as DNA, the CDR3 is TGTGCCAGCAGTATATCTAGCGGTACCGGGGAGCTGTTTTTT. Amino acid sequence: CASSISSGTGELFF.

This clonotype showed up just a few times. J is TRBJ1-2 and V is TRBV12-3 or TRBV12-4; 7 nucleotides line up with TRBD1. This CDR3 is 14 amino acids long. V shed 5 bases and J 3 bases; nucleotides not matched to a gene: 6. CDR3: CASSGRDRDYGYTF. The CDR3 DNA is TGTGCCAGCAGTGGCCGGGACAGAGACTATGGCTACACCTTC.

This chain uses TRBV15 with TRBJ2-2; a possible D gene is TRBD1 (5 bases). The V and J ends lost 0 bases and 1 base respectively, with 9 bases between them. CDR1 and CDR2 from the germline V gene are LNHNV and YYDKDF (reference sequence). This CDR3 is built from 16 residues. Written as DNA, the CDR3 is TGTGCCACCAGCAGAGATCACAGGTGGAACACCGGGGAGCTGTTTTTT. Encoded protein: CATSRDHRWNTGELFF.

V and J are TRBV12-3 or TRBV12-4 and TRBJ1-5; TRBD1 agrees at 9 bases. With 6 bases clipped from V and 5 bases from J, the junction kept 8 bases outside the gene matches. The length of the CDR3 is 15 residues. The CDR3 sequence is CASRAGTGYYQPQHF. Written as DNA, the CDR3 is TGTGCCAGCAGGGCCGGGACAGGGTACTATCAGCCCCAGCATTTT.

This clonotype was detected only a few times. The chain links TRBV6-5 to TRBJ1-1; no definite D call. CDR3 length: 13 residues. Germline V gene data show CDR1 as MNHEY and CDR2 as SVGAGI. Trimming cost V 0 bases and J 7 bases, with 9 bases left between them. The CDR3 nucleotides read TGTGCCAGCAGTTACTCGAGTGGCCGTGAAGCTTTCTTT. This codes for CASSYSSGREAFF.